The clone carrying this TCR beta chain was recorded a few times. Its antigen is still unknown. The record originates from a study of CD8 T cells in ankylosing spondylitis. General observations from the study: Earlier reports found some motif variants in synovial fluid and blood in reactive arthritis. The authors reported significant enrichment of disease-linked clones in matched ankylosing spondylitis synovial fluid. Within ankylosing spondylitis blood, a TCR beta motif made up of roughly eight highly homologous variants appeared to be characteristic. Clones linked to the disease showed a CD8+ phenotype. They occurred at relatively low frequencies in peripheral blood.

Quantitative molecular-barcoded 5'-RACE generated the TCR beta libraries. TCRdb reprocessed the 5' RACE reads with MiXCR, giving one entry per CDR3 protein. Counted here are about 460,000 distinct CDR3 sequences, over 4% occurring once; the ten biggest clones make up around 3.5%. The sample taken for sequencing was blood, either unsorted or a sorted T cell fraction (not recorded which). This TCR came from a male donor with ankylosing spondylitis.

The CDR3 region has the DNA TGTGCCAGCAGACCCAGCGGGAGCGCTTCTAAAGAGCAGTACTTC. Translating gives CASRPSGSASKEQYF. The chain joins TRBV3-1 to TRBJ2-7, with 8 bases fitting TRBD2. V lost 6 bases to trimming and J lost 7 bases; unmatched junction nucleotides: 14. The germline CDR1 and CDR2 sequences are LGHDT and YNNKEL (reference sequence). CDR3 size: 15 residues.